A single sample is the source of the 8 T cell receptor beta chains below, sequenced in a study of T cells after yellow fever vaccination. TCRdb itself ran the 5' RACE reads through MiXCR, one entry per CDR3 protein. This sample has some 350,000 distinct CDR3 sequences; 8.5% to 9% occur once, and the top ten carry under 20%. Sample: PBMCs, taken on the day of the first yellow fever vaccination. The receptors derive from a man aged 18 to 30 who received the YFV17D yellow fever vaccine.

The chain has TRBV12-3 or TRBV12-4 and TRBJ2-3; TRBD2 aligns across 8 bases. The V segment lost 2 bases and the J segment 2 bases; nucleotides outside the gene matches: 6. The CDR3 is 16 amino acids. CDR3 coding DNA: TGTGCCAGCAGTTTATATGAGCGGGGGCCCACAGATACGCAGTATTTT. Translated: CASSLYERGPTDTQYF.

A remark on this clonotype: Being one base from a much bigger clone, this may be a read error. The chain links TRBV15 to TRBJ2-1; 8 bases agree with TRBD2. CDR3 length: 14 residues. Germline CDR1 reads LNHNV; CDR2 reads YYDKDF (reference sequence). In DNA form, the CDR3 reads TGTGCCACCCGAAGCGGGGGCTCCTACTATGAGCAGTTCTTC. Its protein product is CATRSGGSYYEQFF.

V and J are TRBV2 and TRBJ1-6; D call uncertain. The CDR3 covers 10 residues. Germline V gene lookup returns CDR1 SNHLY and CDR2 FYNNEI. Trimming cost V 4 bases and J 14 bases, with 6 bases left between them. Written as DNA, the CDR3 is TGTGCCAGCAGTGTCGGGGCCCTCCACTTT. Protein sequence: CASSVGALHF.

V usage is TRBV4-1 and J usage is TRBJ2-7, with TRBD2 as a possible D gene (6 bases). This CDR3 comprises 15 residues. The V end lost 0 bases, the J end lost 4 bases, and 13 bases lay between the germline ends. The germline V gene has CDR1 MGHRA and CDR2 YSYEKL. DNA of the CDR3: TGCGCCAGCAGCCAAGAGACACGGCGGGGATACGAGCAGTACTTC. Amino acid sequence: CASSQETRRGYEQYF.

This clonotype was found a few times. The CDR3 DNA sequence: TGTGCCAGCAGCCCCCCGGACAGGGGTTGGGTAGAGACCCAGTACTTC. Protein: CASSPPDRGWVETQYF. This chain joins TRBV7-6 and TRBJ2-5; TRBD1 matches at 9 bases. This CDR3 has 16 residues. Germline CDR1 reads SGHVS; CDR2 reads FNYEAQ. V lost 5 bases and J lost 4; bases outside the gene matches: 11.

V is TRBV12-3 or TRBV12-4 and J is TRBJ2-7, with D maybe TRBD2 (7 bases). The CDR3 loop spans 15 amino acids. V was clipped by 6 bases and J by 4 bases, with 19 bases between them. CDR3 in DNA: TGTGCCAGCAGCCGAGGGGGGGGAATTGGTTACGAGCAGTACTTC. This encodes CASSRGGGIGYEQYF.

This clonotype has ten or more counts. This rearrangement joins TRBV30 to TRBJ1-1, with unresolved D. The CDR3 length is 11 residues. Trimming removed 8 bases from V and 0 bases from J, with 7 bases in between. Looked up from germline, CDR1 is GTSNPN and CDR2 is SVGIG (reference sequence). The chain's CDR3 is CAGLMNTEAFF. The CDR3 bases are TGTGCCGGGTTGATGAACACTGAAGCTTTCTTT.

V usage is TRBV2 and J usage is TRBJ2-5, with D hard to call. CDR1 SNHLY and CDR2 FYNNEI come from the germline V gene. Trimming took off 3 bases at V and 5 bases at J, with 13 bases between the two ends. This CDR3 contains 14 residues. In DNA, the CDR3 is TGTGCCAGCAGTGACCCGCCCCGCCAGGAGACCCAGTACTTC. Encoded protein: CASSDPPRQETQYF. The complete variable domain, with remaining parts taken from reference TRBV2 and TRBJ2-5, reads EPEVTQTPSHQVTQMGQEVILRCVPISNHLYFYWYRQILGQKVEFLVSFYNNEISEKSEIFDDQFSVERPDGSNFTLKIRSTKLEDSAMYFCASSDPPRQETQYFGPGTRLLVL.